This section outlines one T cell receptor beta chain sequence together with its context. This specimen belongs to a study of T-cell reconstitution after alpha-beta-depleted transplantation in children. This sample's TCRbeta library carried unique molecular identifier barcodes. Each CDR3 protein gets one entry after TCRdb re-called the PCR reads with MiXCR. The profile shows around 600,000 distinct CDR3 sequences, 8% to 11% of them singletons. From germline, CDR1 is GTSNPN and CDR2 SVGIG (reference sequence). This CDR3 contains 14 residues. V dropped 0 bases and J dropped 4 bases, with 11 bases sitting between them.

The chain recombines TRBV30 with TRBJ2-3; no firm D call. The specimen comprised PBMCs from the stem cell graft donor, sampled from the stem cell graft. The clonotype originates from a human donor who donated a stem cell graft to a child with acute myeloid leukemia. DNA for the CDR3: TGTGCCTGGAGTGTAGGAGACGACCCAGATACGCAGTATTTT. Translating gives CAWSVGDDPDTQYF.